A selection of T cell receptor beta chains follows, all from one sample in a study of blood T cell repertoires in COVID-19. TCRdb keeps only in-frame clones here, not all; method: immunoSEQ multiplex PCR. The sample records approximately 300,000 clones, approximately 91% being singletons. Sample: peripheral blood. All receptors derive from a woman aged 25 to 39 with COVID-19, enrolled during active disease. Both conserved end residues are part of each CDR3. Fields, in order: D gene, J gene, clone size, V gene, CDR3 protein, CDR3 DNA. D genes are given only for firm matches. Clone size is shown for a subset of rows, as once, few, many or a class of expanded clone.

d_gene: NA; j_gene: TRBJ2-1; abundance: NA; v_gene: TRBV11-2; CDR3aa: CASSYGGESRYNEQFF; CDR3nt: TGTGCCAGCAGCTATGGAGGGGAGTCACGGTACAATGAGCAGTTCTTC
d_gene: TRBD1; j_gene: TRBJ2-1; abundance: NA; v_gene: TRBV28; CDR3aa: CASSLADRAYNEQFF; CDR3nt: TGTGCCAGCAGTTTGGCGGACAGGGCCTACAATGAGCAGTTCTTC
d_gene: NA; j_gene: TRBJ2-2; abundance: NA; v_gene: TRBV9; CDR3aa: CASSVVPKNTGELFF; CDR3nt: TGTGCCAGCAGCGTAGTTCCCAAGAACACCGGGGAGCTGTTTTTT
d_gene: NA; j_gene: TRBJ1-5; abundance: NA; v_gene: TRBV4-1; CDR3aa: CASSQVVGQISNQPQHF; CDR3nt: TGCGCCAGCAGCCAAGTAGTAGGACAGATAAGCAATCAGCCCCAGCATTTT
d_gene: NA; j_gene: TRBJ1-1; abundance: NA; v_gene: TRBV12-3/TRBV12-4; CDR3aa: CASSFGRVTEAFF; CDR3nt: TGTGCCAGCAGTTTCGGCAGGGTCACTGAAGCTTTCTTT
d_gene: NA; j_gene: TRBJ2-7; abundance: NA; v_gene: TRBV15; CDR3aa: CATSRDSQGYEQYF; CDR3nt: TGTGCCACCAGCAGAGATTCCCAGGGCTACGAGCAGTACTTC
d_gene: TRBD2; j_gene: TRBJ2-6; abundance: NA; v_gene: TRBV2; CDR3aa: CASTEVAGAGANVLTF; CDR3nt: TGTGCCAGCACCGAGGTAGCGGGAGCTGGGGCCAACGTCCTGACTTTC
d_gene: NA; j_gene: TRBJ2-7; abundance: NA; v_gene: TRBV29-1; CDR3aa: CSGQDSYEQYF; CDR3nt: TGCAGCGGACAGGACTCCTACGAGCAGTACTTC
d_gene: TRBD1; j_gene: TRBJ1-1; abundance: NA; v_gene: TRBV7-9; CDR3aa: CASSAYRGAGTEAFF; CDR3nt: TGTGCCAGCAGCGCGTACAGGGGCGCGGGGACTGAAGCTTTCTTT
d_gene: TRBD1; j_gene: TRBJ2-2; abundance: NA; v_gene: TRBV25-1; CDR3aa: CASTLAGGTGELFF; CDR3nt: TGTGCCAGCACCCTGGCAGGGGGCACCGGGGAGCTGTTTTTT
d_gene: TRBD1; j_gene: TRBJ2-1; abundance: NA; v_gene: TRBV7-8; CDR3aa: CASSFTQGADNEQFF; CDR3nt: TGTGCCAGCAGCTTCACTCAGGGGGCGGACAATGAGCAGTTCTTC
d_gene: TRBD1; j_gene: TRBJ1-4; abundance: NA; v_gene: TRBV4-3; CDR3aa: CASSQNRDRAEKLFF; CDR3nt: TGCGCCAGCAGCCAAAACCGGGACAGGGCCGAAAAACTGTTTTTT
d_gene: NA; j_gene: TRBJ1-2; abundance: NA; v_gene: TRBV28; CDR3aa: CASSLGARGTF; CDR3nt: TGTGCCAGCAGTTTAGGGGCTCGGGGGACCTTC
d_gene: NA; j_gene: TRBJ2-1; abundance: NA; v_gene: TRBV9; CDR3aa: CASSVGVSANEQFF; CDR3nt: TGTGCCAGCAGCGTAGGAGTTAGCGCCAATGAGCAGTTCTTC
d_gene: TRBD1; j_gene: TRBJ1-1; abundance: NA; v_gene: TRBV6-5; CDR3aa: CASSLDRAIPIAFF; CDR3nt: TGTGCCAGCAGTCTGGACAGGGCGATTCCGATAGCTTTCTTT
d_gene: NA; j_gene: TRBJ2-7; abundance: NA; v_gene: TRBV27; CDR3aa: CASSLTLARFNEQYF; CDR3nt: TGTGCCAGCAGTTTAACTCTAGCTCGGTTCAACGAGCAGTACTTC
d_gene: NA; j_gene: TRBJ1-1; abundance: few; v_gene: TRBV28; CDR3aa: CASSLWGGGTEAFF; CDR3nt: TGTGCCAGCAGTTTATGGGGGGGAGGCACTGAAGCTTTCTTT
d_gene: TRBD1; j_gene: TRBJ2-7; abundance: NA; v_gene: TRBV20-1; CDR3aa: CSASIDRGYSYEQYF; CDR3nt: TGCAGTGCTAGTATAGACAGGGGTTACTCCTACGAGCAGTACTTC
d_gene: NA; j_gene: TRBJ1-2; abundance: NA; v_gene: TRBV6-5; CDR3aa: CASSYEPLGYGYTF; CDR3nt: TGTGCCAGCAGTTACGAGCCCCTCGGGTATGGCTACACCTTC
d_gene: NA; j_gene: TRBJ1-1; abundance: NA; v_gene: TRBV11-2; CDR3aa: CASSLDFRGAAFF; CDR3nt: TGTGCCAGCAGCTTAGATTTTAGGGGTGCAGCTTTCTTT
d_gene: TRBD2; j_gene: TRBJ2-4; abundance: NA; v_gene: TRBV19; CDR3aa: CASSPLGGGQNIQYF; CDR3nt: TGTGCCAGTAGTCCTCTCGGGGGGGGCCAAAACATTCAGTACTTC
d_gene: TRBD2; j_gene: TRBJ2-3; abundance: NA; v_gene: TRBV6-1; CDR3aa: CASSELVAGGGTDTQYF; CDR3nt: TGTGCCAGCAGTGAATTGGTGGCGGGCGGGGGAACAGATACGCAGTATTTT
d_gene: NA; j_gene: TRBJ2-2; abundance: NA; v_gene: TRBV28; CDR3aa: CASSRDTGGTGELFF; CDR3nt: TGTGCCAGCAGTAGGGACACGGGTGGAACCGGGGAGCTGTTTTTT
d_gene: TRBD1; j_gene: TRBJ1-1; abundance: NA; v_gene: TRBV18; CDR3aa: CASSRDRGTMNTEAFF; CDR3nt: TGTGCCAGCTCTCGTGACAGGGGGACAATGAACACTGAAGCTTTCTTT
d_gene: TRBD2; j_gene: TRBJ2-7; abundance: NA; v_gene: TRBV6-5; CDR3aa: CASRYGGGGYEQYF; CDR3nt: TGTGCCAGCCGGTACGGGGGGGGCGGCTACGAGCAGTACTTC
d_gene: TRBD1; j_gene: TRBJ1-2; abundance: NA; v_gene: TRBV19; CDR3aa: CATRTGGSEYYGYTF; CDR3nt: TGTGCCACCCGGACAGGGGGTAGTGAATACTATGGCTACACCTTC
d_gene: NA; j_gene: TRBJ2-7; abundance: once; v_gene: TRBV28; CDR3aa: CAVSTGRTYEQYF; CDR3nt: TGTGCCGTCAGTACGGGTCGTACCTACGAGCAGTACTTC
d_gene: TRBD1; j_gene: TRBJ2-5; abundance: NA; v_gene: TRBV6-5; CDR3aa: CASSGTGYQETQYF; CDR3nt: TGTGCCAGCAGCGGGACAGGGTACCAAGAGACCCAGTACTTC
d_gene: NA; j_gene: TRBJ2-2; abundance: NA; v_gene: TRBV6-5; CDR3aa: CASTSNTGELFF; CDR3nt: TGTGCCAGCACCTCGAACACCGGGGAGCTGTTTTTT
d_gene: TRBD1; j_gene: TRBJ2-2; abundance: NA; v_gene: TRBV7-9; CDR3aa: CARPGQGAGELFF; CDR3nt: TGTGCCAGACCGGGACAGGGGGCCGGGGAGCTGTTTTTT
d_gene: NA; j_gene: TRBJ1-6; abundance: NA; v_gene: TRBV19; CDR3aa: CASSLDSVLSYNSPLHF; CDR3nt: TGTGCCAGTAGTTTGGACTCGGTTCTCTCCTATAATTCACCCCTCCACTTT
d_gene: NA; j_gene: TRBJ1-5; abundance: NA; v_gene: TRBV5-1; CDR3aa: CASSLGQGLGPQHF; CDR3nt: TGCGCCAGCAGCTTGGGGCAGGGGTTAGGGCCCCAGCATTTT
d_gene: TRBD2; j_gene: TRBJ2-1; abundance: NA; v_gene: TRBV6-6; CDR3aa: CASSRGLASSYNEQFF; CDR3nt: TGTGCCAGCAGTAGAGGACTAGCCAGCTCCTACAATGAGCAGTTCTTC
d_gene: NA; j_gene: TRBJ2-7; abundance: few; v_gene: TRBV25-1; CDR3aa: CASKRAPGSYEQYF; CDR3nt: TGTGCCAGCAAGAGGGCGCCGGGTTCCTACGAGCAGTACTTC
d_gene: TRBD1; j_gene: TRBJ2-1; abundance: NA; v_gene: TRBV10-1; CDR3aa: CASSRDSRSYNEQFF; CDR3nt: TGCGCCAGCAGCAGGGACAGTCGGAGTTACAATGAGCAGTTCTTC
d_gene: NA; j_gene: TRBJ2-5; abundance: NA; v_gene: TRBV11-2; CDR3aa: CASSLRSGERETQYF; CDR3nt: TGTGCCAGCAGCTTAAGGTCAGGGGAGAGGGAGACCCAGTACTTC
d_gene: TRBD1; j_gene: TRBJ1-1; abundance: NA; v_gene: TRBV2; CDR3aa: CASSGDSREAFF; CDR3nt: TGTGCCAGCAGTGGGGACAGTCGGGAAGCTTTCTTT
d_gene: NA; j_gene: TRBJ2-7; abundance: NA; v_gene: TRBV27; CDR3aa: CASSLSPQGGEQYF; CDR3nt: TGTGCCAGCAGTTTATCCCCCCAGGGCGGCGAGCAGTACTTC
d_gene: NA; j_gene: TRBJ2-3; abundance: NA; v_gene: TRBV15; CDR3aa: CATSIYQSTDTQYF; CDR3nt: TGTGCCACCAGCATTTATCAGAGCACAGATACGCAGTATTTT
d_gene: NA; j_gene: TRBJ2-2; abundance: once; v_gene: TRBV10-3; CDR3aa: CAISEPRAGIAGELFF; CDR3nt: TGTGCCATCAGTGAGCCCCGTGCAGGGATAGCCGGGGAGCTGTTTTTT
d_gene: NA; j_gene: TRBJ1-1; abundance: NA; v_gene: TRBV20-1; CDR3aa: CSASKGHPHAFF; CDR3nt: TGCAGTGCTAGTAAGGGACATCCCCACGCTTTCTTT
d_gene: TRBD2; j_gene: TRBJ2-5; abundance: many; v_gene: TRBV4-1; CDR3aa: CASSQADSGRVPQYF; CDR3nt: TGCGCCAGCAGCCAAGCAGATTCCGGGAGGGTTCCCCAGTACTTC